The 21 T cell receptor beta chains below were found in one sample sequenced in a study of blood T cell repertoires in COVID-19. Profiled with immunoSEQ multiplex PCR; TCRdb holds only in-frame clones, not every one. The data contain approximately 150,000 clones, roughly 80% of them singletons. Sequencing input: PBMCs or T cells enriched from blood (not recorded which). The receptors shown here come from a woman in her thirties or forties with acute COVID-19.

CDR3 loop: CASSQTDSFEAFF. CDR3 bases: TGTGCCAGCAGTCAGACGGACAGCTTTGAAGCTTTCTTT. This chain connects TRBV12-3 or TRBV12-4 to TRBJ1-1; D is possibly TRBD1 (6 bases). The CDR3 contains 13 residues. The V and J ends lost 5 bases and 7 bases respectively, with 14 bases between them.

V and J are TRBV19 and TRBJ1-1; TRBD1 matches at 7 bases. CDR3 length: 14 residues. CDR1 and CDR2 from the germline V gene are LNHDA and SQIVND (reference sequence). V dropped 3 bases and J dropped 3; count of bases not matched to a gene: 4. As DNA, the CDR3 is TGTGCCAGTAGTATCGAGGGGGCGTACACTGAAGCTTTCTTT. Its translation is CASSIEGAYTEAFF.

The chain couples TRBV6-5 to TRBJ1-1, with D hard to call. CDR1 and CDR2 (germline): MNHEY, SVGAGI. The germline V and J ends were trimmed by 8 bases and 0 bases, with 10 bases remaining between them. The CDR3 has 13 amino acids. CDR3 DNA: TGTGCCAGCTTGACACAGTTGAACACTGAAGCTTTCTTT. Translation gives CASLTQLNTEAFF.

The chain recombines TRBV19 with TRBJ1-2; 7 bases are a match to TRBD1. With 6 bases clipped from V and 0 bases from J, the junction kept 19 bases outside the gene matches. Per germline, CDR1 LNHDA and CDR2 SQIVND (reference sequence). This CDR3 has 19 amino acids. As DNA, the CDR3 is TGTGCCAGTAGCGCTATGGGTCTAGGGACAGCAAATGCTAACTATGGCTACACCTTC. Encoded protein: CASSAMGLGTANANYGYTF.

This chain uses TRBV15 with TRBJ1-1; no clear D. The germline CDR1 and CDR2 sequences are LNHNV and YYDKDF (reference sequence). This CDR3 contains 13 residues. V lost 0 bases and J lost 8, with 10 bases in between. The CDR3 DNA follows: TGTGCCACCAGCAGAGACCGGACTTTAGAAGCTTTCTTT. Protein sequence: CATSRDRTLEAFF.

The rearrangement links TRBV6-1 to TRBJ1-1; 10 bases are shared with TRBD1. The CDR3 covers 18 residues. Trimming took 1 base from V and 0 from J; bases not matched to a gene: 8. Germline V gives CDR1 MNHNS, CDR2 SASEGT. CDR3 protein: CASSEVGTGAPMNTEAFF. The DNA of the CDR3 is TGTGCCAGCAGTGAAGTCGGGACAGGGGCCCCTATGAACACTGAAGCTTTCTTT.

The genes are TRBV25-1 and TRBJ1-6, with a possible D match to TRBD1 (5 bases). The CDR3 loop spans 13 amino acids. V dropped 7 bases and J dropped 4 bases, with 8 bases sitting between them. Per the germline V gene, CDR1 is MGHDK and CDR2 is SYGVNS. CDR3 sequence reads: CASTGHYNSPLHF. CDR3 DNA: TGTGCCAGCACAGGACATTATAATTCACCCCTCCACTTT.

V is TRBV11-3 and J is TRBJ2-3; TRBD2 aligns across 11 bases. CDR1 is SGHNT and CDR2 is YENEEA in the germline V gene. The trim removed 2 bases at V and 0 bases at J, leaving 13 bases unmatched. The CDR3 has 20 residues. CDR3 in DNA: TGTGCCAGCAGCTTATGGGAGGAAGGGCTAGCGGGAGGAAGCACAGATACGCAGTATTTT. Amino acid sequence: CASSLWEEGLAGGSTDTQYF.

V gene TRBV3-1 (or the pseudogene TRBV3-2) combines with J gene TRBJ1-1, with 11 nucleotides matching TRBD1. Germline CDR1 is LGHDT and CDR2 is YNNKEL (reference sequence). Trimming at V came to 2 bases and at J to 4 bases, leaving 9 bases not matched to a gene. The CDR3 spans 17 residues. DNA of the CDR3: TGTGCCAGCAGCCAAAATTTGGGACAGGGGGTCGGCACTGAAGCTTTCTTT. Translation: CASSQNLGQGVGTEAFF.

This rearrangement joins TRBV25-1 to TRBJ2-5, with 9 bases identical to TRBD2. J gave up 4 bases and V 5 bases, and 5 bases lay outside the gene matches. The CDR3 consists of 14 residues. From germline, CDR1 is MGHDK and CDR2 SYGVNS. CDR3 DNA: TGTGCCAGCAGTACAGCGGGAGGATCAGAGACCCAGTACTTC. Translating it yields CASSTAGGSETQYF.

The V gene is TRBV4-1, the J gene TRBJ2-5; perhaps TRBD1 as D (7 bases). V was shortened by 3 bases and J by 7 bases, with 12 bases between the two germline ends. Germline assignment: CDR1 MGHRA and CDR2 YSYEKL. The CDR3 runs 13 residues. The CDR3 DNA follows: TGCGCCAGCAGCCAGGACTACAGGGGGACCCAGTACTTC. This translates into CASSQDYRGTQYF.

The CDR3 reads CASSSGQGNAFF. CDR3 sequence (DNA): TGTGCCAGCAGCTCGGGACAGGGGAACGCTTTCTTT. The J gene is TRBJ1-1, the V gene TRBV6-5, with TRBD1 matching 10 bases. Germline assignment: CDR1 MNHEY and CDR2 SVGAGI. The junction had 6 bases not matched to a gene; V was cut back by 6 bases and J by 11 bases. This CDR3 region has 12 residues.

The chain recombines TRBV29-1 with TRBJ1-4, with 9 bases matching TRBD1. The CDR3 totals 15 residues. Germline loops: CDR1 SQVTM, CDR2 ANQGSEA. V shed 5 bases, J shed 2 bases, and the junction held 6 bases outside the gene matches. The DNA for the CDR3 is TGCAGCGTTCTTCAACAGGGGGCGACTAATGAAAAACTGTTTTTT. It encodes CSVLQQGATNEKLFF.

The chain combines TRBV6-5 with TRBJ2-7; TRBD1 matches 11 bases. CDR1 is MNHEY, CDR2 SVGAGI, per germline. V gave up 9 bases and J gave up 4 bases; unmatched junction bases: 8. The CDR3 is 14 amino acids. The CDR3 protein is CASAGQGVTYEQYF. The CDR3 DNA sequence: TGTGCCAGTGCGGGACAGGGGGTCACTTACGAGCAGTACTTC.

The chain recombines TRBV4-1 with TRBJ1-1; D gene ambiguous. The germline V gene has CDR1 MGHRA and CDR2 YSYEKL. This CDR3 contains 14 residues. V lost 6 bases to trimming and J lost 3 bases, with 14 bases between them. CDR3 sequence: CASSPKRGHTEAFF. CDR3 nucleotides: TGCGCCAGCAGTCCTAAGCGAGGGCACACTGAAGCTTTCTTT.

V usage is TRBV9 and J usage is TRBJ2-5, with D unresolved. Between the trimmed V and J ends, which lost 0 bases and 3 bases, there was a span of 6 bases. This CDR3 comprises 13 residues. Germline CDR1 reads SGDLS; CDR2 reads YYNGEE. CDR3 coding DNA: TGTGCCAGCAGCGTAGACGCGGAAGAGACCCAGTACTTC. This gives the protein CASSVDAEETQYF.

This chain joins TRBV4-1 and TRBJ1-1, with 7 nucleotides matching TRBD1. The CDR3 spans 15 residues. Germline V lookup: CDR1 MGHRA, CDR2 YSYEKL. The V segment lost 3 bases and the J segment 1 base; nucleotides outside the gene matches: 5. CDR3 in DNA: TGCGCCAGCAGCCAGACAGGGTTGGGGAACACTGAAGCTTTCTTT. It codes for CASSQTGLGNTEAFF.

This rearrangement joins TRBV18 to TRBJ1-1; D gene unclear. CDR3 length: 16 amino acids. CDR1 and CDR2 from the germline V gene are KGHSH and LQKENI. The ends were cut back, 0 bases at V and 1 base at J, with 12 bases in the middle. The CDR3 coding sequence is TGTGCCAGCTCACCACCGGGAGCATGGGAGAACACTGAAGCTTTCTTT. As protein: CASSPPGAWENTEAFF.

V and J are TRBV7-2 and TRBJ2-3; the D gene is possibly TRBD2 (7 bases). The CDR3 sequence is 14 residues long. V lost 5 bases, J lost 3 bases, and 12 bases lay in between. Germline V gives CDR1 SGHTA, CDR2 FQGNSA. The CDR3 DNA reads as TGTGCCAGCAGCAAGGGGGGACTAACAGATACGCAGTATTTT. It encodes CASSKGGLTDTQYF.

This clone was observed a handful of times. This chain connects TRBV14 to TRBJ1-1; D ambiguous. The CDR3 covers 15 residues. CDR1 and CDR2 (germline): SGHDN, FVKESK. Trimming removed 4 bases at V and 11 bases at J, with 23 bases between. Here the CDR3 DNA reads TGTGCCAGCAGCCCCTTCTACGCCATCCCCTCGGGGGCTTTCTTT. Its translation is CASSPFYAIPSGAFF.

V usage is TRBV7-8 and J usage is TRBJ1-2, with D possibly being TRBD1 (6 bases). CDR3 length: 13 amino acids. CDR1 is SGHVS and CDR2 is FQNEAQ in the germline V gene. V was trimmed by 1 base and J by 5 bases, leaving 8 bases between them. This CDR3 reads CASSLETGYGYTF. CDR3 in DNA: TGTGCCAGCAGCTTAGAGACAGGATATGGCTACACCTTC. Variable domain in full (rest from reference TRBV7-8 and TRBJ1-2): GAGVSQSPRYKVAKRGQDVALRCDPISGHVSLFWYQQALGQGPEFLTYFQNEAQLDKSGLPSDRFFAERPEGSVSTLKIQRTQQEDSAVYLCASSLETGYGYTFGSGTRLTVV.